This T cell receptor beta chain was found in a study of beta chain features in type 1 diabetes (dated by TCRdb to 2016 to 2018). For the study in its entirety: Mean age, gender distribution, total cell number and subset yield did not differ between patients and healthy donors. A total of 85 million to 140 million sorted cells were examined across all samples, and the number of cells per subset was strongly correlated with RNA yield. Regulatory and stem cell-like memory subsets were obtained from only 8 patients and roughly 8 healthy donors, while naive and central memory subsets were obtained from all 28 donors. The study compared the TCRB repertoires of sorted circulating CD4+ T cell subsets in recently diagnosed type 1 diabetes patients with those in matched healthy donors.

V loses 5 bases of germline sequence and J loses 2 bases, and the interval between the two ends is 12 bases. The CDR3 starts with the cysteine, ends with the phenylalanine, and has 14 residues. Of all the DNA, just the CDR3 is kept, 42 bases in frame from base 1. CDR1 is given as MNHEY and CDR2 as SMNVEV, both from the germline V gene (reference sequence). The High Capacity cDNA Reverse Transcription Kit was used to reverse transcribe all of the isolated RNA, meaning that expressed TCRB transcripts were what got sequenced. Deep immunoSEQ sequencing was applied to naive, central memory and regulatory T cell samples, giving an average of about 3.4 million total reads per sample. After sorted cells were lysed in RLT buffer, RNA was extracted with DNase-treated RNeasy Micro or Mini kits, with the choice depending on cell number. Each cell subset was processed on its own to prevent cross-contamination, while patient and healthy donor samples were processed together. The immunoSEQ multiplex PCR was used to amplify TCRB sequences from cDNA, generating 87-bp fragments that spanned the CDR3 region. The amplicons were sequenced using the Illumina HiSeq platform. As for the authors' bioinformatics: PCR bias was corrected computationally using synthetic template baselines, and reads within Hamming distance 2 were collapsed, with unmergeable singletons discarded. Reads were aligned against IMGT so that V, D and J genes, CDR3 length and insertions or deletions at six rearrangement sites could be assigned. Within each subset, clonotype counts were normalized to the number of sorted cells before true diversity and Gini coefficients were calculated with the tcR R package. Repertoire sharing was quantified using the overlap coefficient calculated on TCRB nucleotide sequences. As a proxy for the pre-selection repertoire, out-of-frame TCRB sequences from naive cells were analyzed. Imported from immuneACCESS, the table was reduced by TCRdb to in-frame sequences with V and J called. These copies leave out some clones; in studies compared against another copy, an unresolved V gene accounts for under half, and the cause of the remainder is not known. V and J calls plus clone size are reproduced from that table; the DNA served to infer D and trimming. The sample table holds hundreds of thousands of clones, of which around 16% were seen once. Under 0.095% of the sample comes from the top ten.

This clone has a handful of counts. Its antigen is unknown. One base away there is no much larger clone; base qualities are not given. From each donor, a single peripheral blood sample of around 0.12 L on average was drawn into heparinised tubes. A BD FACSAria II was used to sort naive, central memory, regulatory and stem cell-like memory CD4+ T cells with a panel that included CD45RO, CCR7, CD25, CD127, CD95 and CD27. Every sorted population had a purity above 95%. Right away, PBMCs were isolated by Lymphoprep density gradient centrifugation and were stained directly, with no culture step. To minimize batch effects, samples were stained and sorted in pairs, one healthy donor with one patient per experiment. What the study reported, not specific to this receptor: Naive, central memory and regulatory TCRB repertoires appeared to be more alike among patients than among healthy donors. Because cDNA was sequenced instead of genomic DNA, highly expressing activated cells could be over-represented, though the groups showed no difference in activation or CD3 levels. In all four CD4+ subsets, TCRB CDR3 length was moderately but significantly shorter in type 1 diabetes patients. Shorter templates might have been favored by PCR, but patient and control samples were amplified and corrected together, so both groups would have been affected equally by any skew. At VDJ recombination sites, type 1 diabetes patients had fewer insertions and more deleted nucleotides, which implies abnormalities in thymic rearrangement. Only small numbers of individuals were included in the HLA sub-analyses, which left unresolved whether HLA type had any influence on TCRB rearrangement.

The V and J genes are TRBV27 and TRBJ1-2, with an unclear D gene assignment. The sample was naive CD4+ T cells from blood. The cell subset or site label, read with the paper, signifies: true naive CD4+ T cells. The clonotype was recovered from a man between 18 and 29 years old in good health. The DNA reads TGTGCCAGCAGTGTACAAACCATAAACTATGGCTACACCTTC. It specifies CASSVQTINYGYTF.